The sequence of this T cell receptor (beta chain) was determined in a study of monozygotic twins with inflammatory bowel disease. Regarding the study as a whole: Ultimately, a single strong signal or clonotype associated with IBD was not supported. Distinction of different T cell subtypes was not possible.

Concerning this clonotype itself: The antigen is undetermined.

There are 18 residues in the CDR3. The germline V gene encodes CDR1 MGHRA and CDR2 YSYEKL. Whole blood supplied total RNA, and T cells were not sorted. TCRdb reprocessed the 5' RACE reads and stores each CDR3 protein as one record, lacking DNA. Its clone listing holds 200,000 to 250,000 distinct CDR3 sequences. V gene TRBV4-1 combines with J gene TRBJ1-3; the TCRdb call, TRBD1, lacks DNA for checking. Sequences were obtained from blood. This receptor was taken from a human donor with ulcerative colitis or Crohn's disease, or a healthy co-twin of an affected twin (not recorded which). The CDR3 region is CASSQDRPPSPGGNTIYF.